The clone carrying this T cell receptor beta chain was seen a few times. What it recognizes is unknown. The investigators reverse transcribed all of the isolated RNA, so they sequenced expressed TCRB transcripts. Clones were read by immunoSEQ multiplex PCR, and TCRdb kept only the in-frame ones, dropping some. The sample gives 640,000 or so clones, more than 13% of which show up once; approximately 0.039% is in the top ten. The germline V gene encodes CDR1 SGHTA and CDR2 FQGNSA. This CDR3 has 16 residues. Germline trimming cut 0 bases from V and 4 bases from J; bases unmatched to any gene: 5. Donors underwent one heparinised blood draw, about 120 mL on average. The data were taken from a study of beta chain features in type 1 diabetes. Notes on the study in general: People with Type 1 diabetes carried modestly yet significantly shorter TCRB CDR3s in all four CD4+ subsets.

The rearrangement uses TRBV7-2 and TRBJ2-5, with TRBD2 matching 10 bases. The clonotype was recovered from a man in his late teens or twenties with type 1 diabetes. The sequenced sample was naive CD4+ T cells from blood. The CDR3, as DNA: TGTGCCAGCAGCTTAGCTCTACTAGCGGGGTCAGAGACCCAGTACTTC. Amino acid sequence: CASSLALLAGSETQYF.